This TCR beta chain came from a study of blood T cell repertoires in COVID-19. TCRdb's copy holds only in-frame clones and misses some; the assay was immunoSEQ multiplex PCR. The table shows 85,000 to 100,000 clones, with 70% to 90% occurring only once. The CDR3 consists of 15 residues. Germline V CDR1 and CDR2: LNHDA, SQIVND (reference sequence). Trimming shortened V by 3 bases and J by 5 bases, and 13 bases separated the two germline ends. Enrolment of Seattle patients took place during active infection, and they were followed longitudinally. The origin of this receptor is a man aged 45-65 years with COVID-19, enrolled during active disease. The genes are TRBV19 and TRBJ1-4; D is perhaps TRBD1 (5 bases). The sequenced sample was peripheral blood. The chain's CDR3 is CASSIGANWNEKLFF. The CDR3 nucleotides read TGTGCCAGTAGTATTGGGGCCAATTGGAATGAAAAACTGTTTTTT. Variable domain in full (rest from reference TRBV19 and TRBJ1-4): DGGITQSPKYLFRKEGQNVTLSCEQNLNHDAMYWYRQDPGQGLRLIYYSQIVNDFQKGDIAEGYSVSREKKESFPLTVTSAQKNPTAFYLCASSIGANWNEKLFFGSGTQLSVL.